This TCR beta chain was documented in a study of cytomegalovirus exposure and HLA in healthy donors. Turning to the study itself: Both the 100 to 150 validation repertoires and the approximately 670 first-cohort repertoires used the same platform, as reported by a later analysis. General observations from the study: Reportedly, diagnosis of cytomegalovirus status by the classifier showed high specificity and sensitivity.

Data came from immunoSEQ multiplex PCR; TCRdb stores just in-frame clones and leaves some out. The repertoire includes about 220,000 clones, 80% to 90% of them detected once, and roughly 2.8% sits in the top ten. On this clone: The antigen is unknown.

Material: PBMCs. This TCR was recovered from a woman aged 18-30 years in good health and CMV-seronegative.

CDR3 bases: TGTGCCAGCAGCTCTGGGACTAGCGGGAGGTCCTACGAGCAGTACTTC. Amino acids: CASSSGTSGRSYEQYF. The chain couples TRBV7-6 to TRBJ2-7; 15 positions match TRBD2. Trimming cost V 4 bases and J 1 base; bases outside gene matches: 2. CDR1 and CDR2 (germline): SGHVS, FNYEAQ. The CDR3 is made up of 16 amino acids.